The rows below give T cell receptor beta chains drawn from one sample of a study of cytomegalovirus exposure and HLA in healthy donors. Libraries were prepared by immunoSEQ multiplex PCR; TCRdb keeps only in-frame clonotypes and omits some of them. The sample holds 150,000 to 200,000 clones, roughly 67% seen once. Sequencing input: PBMCs. The receptors were gathered from a woman between 18 and 30 years old in good health and CMV-seropositive. Each CDR3 is given with its conserved first and last residue. Each record gives: D gene, clone size, J gene, V gene, CDR3 DNA, CDR3 protein. The D gene is left open where the match is weak. Some rows have no size entry. The others give once, few or many, or a class for an expanded clone.

d_gene: TRBD1
abundance: .
j_gene: TRBJ2-7
v_gene: TRBV18
CDR3nt: TGTGCCAGCTTGGGGGACAGAACCTACGAGCAGTACTTC
CDR3aa: CASLGDRTYEQYF

d_gene: .
abundance: .
j_gene: TRBJ2-1
v_gene: TRBV2
CDR3nt: TGTGCCAGCAGTGAGCCGGGATTACCATCCAGCTCCTACAATGAGCAGTTCTTC
CDR3aa: CASSEPGLPSSSYNEQFF

d_gene: .
abundance: .
j_gene: TRBJ1-1
v_gene: TRBV5-1
CDR3nt: TGCGCCAGCAGCTTGGGAGCGAACACTGAAGCTTTCTTT
CDR3aa: CASSLGANTEAFF

d_gene: .
abundance: few
j_gene: TRBJ2-6
v_gene: TRBV7-9
CDR3nt: TGTGCCAGCAGCCCCCCGGGGGCCAACGTCCTGACTTTC
CDR3aa: CASSPPGANVLTF

d_gene: .
abundance: .
j_gene: TRBJ2-6
v_gene: TRBV29-1
CDR3nt: TGCAGCGTTGTCCGGTCTGGGGCCAACGTCCTGACTTTC
CDR3aa: CSVVRSGANVLTF

d_gene: .
abundance: .
j_gene: TRBJ1-2
v_gene: TRBV5-1
CDR3nt: TGCGCCAGCAGCCTGTCGGGGAAGTCGGATGGCTACACCTTC
CDR3aa: CASSLSGKSDGYTF

d_gene: .
abundance: .
j_gene: TRBJ1-1
v_gene: TRBV27
CDR3nt: TGTGCCAGCAGCCCCCGGGGCACTGAAGCTTTCTTT
CDR3aa: CASSPRGTEAFF

d_gene: TRBD2
abundance: .
j_gene: TRBJ2-7
v_gene: TRBV9
CDR3nt: TGTGCCAGCAGCGGGAGACTAGCGGGGCCCGGCGAGCAGTACTTC
CDR3aa: CASSGRLAGPGEQYF

d_gene: .
abundance: .
j_gene: TRBJ2-3
v_gene: TRBV4-3
CDR3nt: TGCGCCAGCAGCCATGTCCCGAGCGGGCGCACAGATACGCAGTATTTT
CDR3aa: CASSHVPSGRTDTQYF

d_gene: TRBD1
abundance: once
j_gene: TRBJ1-2
v_gene: TRBV9
CDR3nt: TGTGCCAGCTACCGGGACAGCTATGGCTACACCTTC
CDR3aa: CASYRDSYGYTF

d_gene: .
abundance: few
j_gene: TRBJ2-2
v_gene: TRBV7-3
CDR3nt: TGTGCCAGCAGCTTAAATGGGGCTACCTACACCGGGGAGCTGTTTTTT
CDR3aa: CASSLNGATYTGELFF

d_gene: .
abundance: .
j_gene: TRBJ2-3
v_gene: TRBV7-3
CDR3nt: TGTGCCAGCAGCGCAACGACAGGCGGAGATACGCAGTATTTT
CDR3aa: CASSATTGGDTQYF

d_gene: TRBD1
abundance: .
j_gene: TRBJ1-2
v_gene: TRBV27
CDR3nt: TGTGCCAGCAGCGCCGGGACAGGGATATATGGCTACACCTTC
CDR3aa: CASSAGTGIYGYTF

d_gene: .
abundance: .
j_gene: TRBJ1-1
v_gene: TRBV5-1
CDR3nt: TGCGCCAGCAGCTTGAGCCTGAACACTGAAGCTTTCTTT
CDR3aa: CASSLSLNTEAFF

d_gene: TRBD1
abundance: .
j_gene: TRBJ2-5
v_gene: TRBV18
CDR3nt: TGTGCCAGCTCACCACCTTTTACAGGGGTGGAGACCCAGTACTTC
CDR3aa: CASSPPFTGVETQYF

d_gene: TRBD2
abundance: .
j_gene: TRBJ2-5
v_gene: TRBV2
CDR3nt: TGTGCCAGAGGTGGCGGGGGACGGGAAGAGACTCAGTACTTC
CDR3aa: CARGGGGREETQYF

d_gene: .
abundance: few
j_gene: TRBJ2-2
v_gene: TRBV5-6
CDR3nt: TGTGCCAGCAGCTTGACTAGTGGCGCCGGGGAGCTGTTTTTT
CDR3aa: CASSLTSGAGELFF

d_gene: .
abundance: .
j_gene: TRBJ2-7
v_gene: TRBV19
CDR3nt: TGTGCCAGTAGTATACAGGGGTTCGAGCAGTACTTC
CDR3aa: CASSIQGFEQYF

d_gene: .
abundance: .
j_gene: TRBJ2-1
v_gene: TRBV2
CDR3nt: TGTGCCAGCAGTGCGGGGACATACAATGAGCAGTTCTTC
CDR3aa: CASSAGTYNEQFF

d_gene: TRBD1
abundance: .
j_gene: TRBJ2-1
v_gene: TRBV2
CDR3nt: TGTGCCAGCAGTGGGGGGGACAGGGGAGGGAATGAGCAGTTCTTC
CDR3aa: CASSGGDRGGNEQFF

d_gene: TRBD1
abundance: .
j_gene: TRBJ2-7
v_gene: TRBV7-2
CDR3nt: TGTGCCAGCAGCTTAGTAGGGACAGGCTCCTACGAGCAGTACTTC
CDR3aa: CASSLVGTGSYEQYF

d_gene: .
abundance: .
j_gene: TRBJ1-2
v_gene: TRBV23-1
CDR3nt: TGCGCCAGCAGTCATCCCAGGCGCGGGGATGGCTACACCTTC
CDR3aa: CASSHPRRGDGYTF

d_gene: TRBD1
abundance: .
j_gene: TRBJ1-6
v_gene: TRBV5-1
CDR3nt: TGCGCCAGCAGTCGGGGCATGGGACAGGATACTTCACCCCTCCACTTT
CDR3aa: CASSRGMGQDTSPLHF

d_gene: TRBD2
abundance: .
j_gene: TRBJ2-1
v_gene: TRBV10-3
CDR3nt: TGTGCCATCAGAGATAGCGGGGGTTACGTAGGTGAGCAGTTCTTC
CDR3aa: CAIRDSGGYVGEQFF

d_gene: TRBD1
abundance: .
j_gene: TRBJ2-2
v_gene: TRBV5-1
CDR3nt: TGCGCCAGCAGCCAGGAGACAGGGGGCTTTGGCGGGGAGCTGTTTTTT
CDR3aa: CASSQETGGFGGELFF

d_gene: TRBD1
abundance: .
j_gene: TRBJ2-5
v_gene: TRBV6-1
CDR3nt: TGTGCCAGCTATAACAGGGGGCTTAGGGAGACCCAGTACTTC
CDR3aa: CASYNRGLRETQYF

d_gene: .
abundance: .
j_gene: TRBJ1-1
v_gene: TRBV7-8
CDR3nt: TGTGCCAGCAAGCTTTTTCCCGTTGCGGGTAACACTGAAGCTTTCTTT
CDR3aa: CASKLFPVAGNTEAFF

d_gene: TRBD1
abundance: .
j_gene: TRBJ1-6
v_gene: TRBV5-5
CDR3nt: TGTGCCAGCAGCTTGGTGGGACAGTCTAATTCACCCCTCCACTTT
CDR3aa: CASSLVGQSNSPLHF

d_gene: TRBD1
abundance: .
j_gene: TRBJ2-6
v_gene: TRBV9
CDR3nt: TGTGCCAGCAGCGTAGGTATTAGGACAGGGTCCCCTGGGGCCAACGTCCTGACTTTC
CDR3aa: CASSVGIRTGSPGANVLTF

d_gene: .
abundance: .
j_gene: TRBJ2-3
v_gene: TRBV11-2
CDR3nt: TGTGCCAGCAGCTTATCGCGCGGGGGCTTCACAGATACGCAGTATTTT
CDR3aa: CASSLSRGGFTDTQYF

d_gene: .
abundance: .
j_gene: TRBJ2-2
v_gene: TRBV11-2
CDR3nt: TGTGCCAGCAGCAAGGGGCCGAACACCGGGGAGCTGTTTTTT
CDR3aa: CASSKGPNTGELFF

d_gene: .
abundance: .
j_gene: TRBJ2-2
v_gene: TRBV7-9
CDR3nt: TGTGCCAGCAGCTTAGTTCGGAGCACCGGGGAGCTGTTTTTT
CDR3aa: CASSLVRSTGELFF

d_gene: .
abundance: .
j_gene: TRBJ1-3
v_gene: TRBV5-4
CDR3nt: TGTGCCAGCAGCTTGTCCGGCACCATATATTTT
CDR3aa: CASSLSGTIYF

d_gene: TRBD2
abundance: few
j_gene: TRBJ2-1
v_gene: TRBV5-1
CDR3nt: TGCGCCAGCAGCTTGAATGGCGGGGGGGCAGATGAGCAGTTCTTC
CDR3aa: CASSLNGGGADEQFF

d_gene: TRBD1
abundance: once
j_gene: TRBJ1-4
v_gene: TRBV4-2
CDR3nt: TGTGCCAGCAGCCAAGGACAGGGTAATGAAAAACTGTTTTTT
CDR3aa: CASSQGQGNEKLFF

d_gene: TRBD1
abundance: few
j_gene: TRBJ2-7
v_gene: TRBV7-8
CDR3nt: TGTGCCAGCAGCTTAGGGGGGACAGGCTACGAGCAGTACTTC
CDR3aa: CASSLGGTGYEQYF

d_gene: TRBD1
abundance: .
j_gene: TRBJ1-3
v_gene: TRBV7-2
CDR3nt: TGTGCCAGCAGCCTCGGACAGGGCTCTGGAAACACCATATATTTT
CDR3aa: CASSLGQGSGNTIYF

d_gene: TRBD2
abundance: .
j_gene: TRBJ2-4
v_gene: TRBV11-3
CDR3nt: TGTGCCAGCAGCCCCGGGGGGAGCAATTTACTAGCCAAAAACATTCAGTACTTC
CDR3aa: CASSPGGSNLLAKNIQYF

d_gene: TRBD1
abundance: .
j_gene: TRBJ1-2
v_gene: TRBV5-6
CDR3nt: TGTGCCAGCAGCGCCTCGGGACAGGGCAACTATGGCTACACCTTC
CDR3aa: CASSASGQGNYGYTF

d_gene: .
abundance: .
j_gene: TRBJ2-5
v_gene: TRBV20-1
CDR3nt: TGCAGTGCTCAATTCCAAGAGACCCAGTACTTC
CDR3aa: CSAQFQETQYF

d_gene: .
abundance: .
j_gene: TRBJ2-3
v_gene: TRBV28
CDR3nt: TGTGCCAGCAGCAACGGGGGGCTCGGCACAGATACGCAGTATTTT
CDR3aa: CASSNGGLGTDTQYF

d_gene: TRBD1
abundance: .
j_gene: TRBJ2-1
v_gene: TRBV9
CDR3nt: TGTGCCAGCAGCGCAGGGGGTCAATACAATGAGCAGTTCTTC
CDR3aa: CASSAGGQYNEQFF

d_gene: .
abundance: .
j_gene: TRBJ2-3
v_gene: TRBV5-6
CDR3nt: TGTGCCAGCAGCTTGGGGAGGAATACGCGGTATTTT
CDR3aa: CASSLGRNTRYF

d_gene: TRBD1
abundance: .
j_gene: TRBJ2-2
v_gene: TRBV4-2
CDR3nt: TGTGCCAGCAGCCCTACAGGGGGCTCGAACACCGGGGAGCTGTTTTTT
CDR3aa: CASSPTGGSNTGELFF

d_gene: .
abundance: .
j_gene: TRBJ2-2
v_gene: TRBV5-1
CDR3nt: TGCGCCAGCAGCTTGATAGGGGGGGACACCGGGGAGCTGTTTTTT
CDR3aa: CASSLIGGDTGELFF

d_gene: .
abundance: .
j_gene: TRBJ2-1
v_gene: TRBV2
CDR3nt: TGTGCCAGCAGTTCTACGAACTTCCTGAGCTCCTACAATGAGCAGTTCTTC
CDR3aa: CASSSTNFLSSYNEQFF

d_gene: .
abundance: .
j_gene: TRBJ1-1
v_gene: TRBV5-4
CDR3nt: TGTGCCAGCAGCTTACAGGGTCAGAACACTGAAGCTTTCTTT
CDR3aa: CASSLQGQNTEAFF

d_gene: .
abundance: once
j_gene: TRBJ2-3
v_gene: TRBV18
CDR3nt: TGTGCCAGCTCACCGGGCAGGGGCAACCAATATACGCAGTATTTT
CDR3aa: CASSPGRGNQYTQYF

d_gene: TRBD1
abundance: .
j_gene: TRBJ1-6
v_gene: TRBV5-6
CDR3nt: TGTGCCAGCAGCCTGGACAGGGGCAGCTCCTATAATTCACCCCTCCACTTT
CDR3aa: CASSLDRGSSYNSPLHF

d_gene: .
abundance: .
j_gene: TRBJ1-1
v_gene: TRBV9
CDR3nt: TGTGCCAGCAGCAAAAGGGACGGGGGTAAGAACACTGAAGCTTTCTTT
CDR3aa: CASSKRDGGKNTEAFF

d_gene: TRBD1
abundance: .
j_gene: TRBJ2-7
v_gene: TRBV27
CDR3nt: TGTGCCAGCAGTCCGCCCGGGACAGGGATTTACGAGCAGTACTTC
CDR3aa: CASSPPGTGIYEQYF

d_gene: TRBD2
abundance: once
j_gene: TRBJ2-2
v_gene: TRBV14
CDR3nt: TGTGCCAGCTCCCGGAGTAGCGGGGGGCCCACCGGGGAGCTGTTTTTT
CDR3aa: CASSRSSGGPTGELFF

d_gene: TRBD2
abundance: few
j_gene: TRBJ2-3
v_gene: TRBV9
CDR3nt: TGTGCCAGCGGAAAGACTAGCGGGGCCCCAGATACGCAGTATTTT
CDR3aa: CASGKTSGAPDTQYF

d_gene: .
abundance: once
j_gene: TRBJ2-7
v_gene: TRBV4-3
CDR3nt: TGCGCCAGCAGCCAAGGAGAGGGTTCCTACGAGCAGTACTTC
CDR3aa: CASSQGEGSYEQYF

d_gene: .
abundance: .
j_gene: TRBJ1-1
v_gene: TRBV7-2
CDR3nt: TGTGCCAGCAGCTTAGCGCCCCTGGCCCCTGAAGCTTTCTTT
CDR3aa: CASSLAPLAPEAFF

d_gene: TRBD1
abundance: .
j_gene: TRBJ2-5
v_gene: TRBV7-2
CDR3nt: TGTGCCAGCAGCCACCTACAGGGGGCCCAAGAGACCCAGTACTTC
CDR3aa: CASSHLQGAQETQYF